Below, 16 T cell receptor beta chains from the same sample are listed, as sequenced in a study of cytomegalovirus exposure and HLA in healthy donors. Profiled with immunoSEQ multiplex PCR; TCRdb holds only in-frame clones, not every one. The sample consists of some 110,000 clones, 70% to 90% of them appearing once. Sequencing input: PBMCs. These receptors came from a man between 18 and 29 years old in good health and CMV-seronegative.

The chain carries TRBV4-3 and TRBJ2-1, with 11 positions matching TRBD2. J lost 1 base, V lost 0 bases, and 8 bases had no gene match. CDR3 length equals 19 residues. Germline V gene lookup returns CDR1 LGHNA and CDR2 YSLEER. The CDR3 DNA reads as TGCGCCAGCAGCCAAGATCAGGGGCTAGCGGGGGGTTCCTACAATGAGCAGTTCTTC. Residues: CASSQDQGLAGGSYNEQFF.

V gene TRBV28 combines with J gene TRBJ1-1, with 8 bases aligning to TRBD1. The J segment lost 4 bases and the V segment lost 0 bases, leaving 4 bases of the junction unmatched. CDR1 MDHEN and CDR2 SYDVKM come from the germline V gene. The CDR3 sequence is 15 residues long. CDR3: CASSLWDREVTEAFF. CDR3 bases: TGTGCCAGCAGTTTATGGGACAGGGAGGTCACTGAAGCTTTCTTT.

J is TRBJ1-1 and V is TRBV5-1; D gene uncertain. With 0 bases removed from V and 0 bases from J, the gap between germline ends came to 12 bases. Looked up from germline, CDR1 is SGHRS and CDR2 is YFSETQ. CDR3 length equals 16 residues. The CDR3, as DNA: TGCGCCAGCAGCTTGGTGAGTATCGGTCTGAACACTGAAGCTTTCTTT. This sequence encodes CASSLVSIGLNTEAFF.

The chain couples TRBV28 to TRBJ2-7; the match to TRBD2 covers 12 bases. The length of the CDR3 is 15 residues. The germline V gene has CDR1 MDHEN and CDR2 SYDVKM. V dropped 6 bases and J dropped 0; count of bases not matched to a gene: 3. CDR3: CASSTSGGNSYEQYF. As DNA, the CDR3 is TGTGCCAGCAGCACTAGCGGGGGGAACTCCTACGAGCAGTACTTC.

The chain combines TRBV28 with TRBJ2-7; the match to TRBD1 covers 12 bases. Germline V gives CDR1 MDHEN, CDR2 SYDVKM. This CDR3 spans 21 amino acids. J was trimmed by 5 bases and V by 6 bases; bases with no gene match: 26. CDR3 loop: CASRRRDRGLLRAGGLDEQYF. The DNA for the CDR3 is TGTGCCAGCAGACGAAGGGACAGGGGGCTTCTCCGCGCGGGAGGGTTGGACGAGCAGTACTTC.

Only a few counts were recorded for this clone. The genes are TRBV5-1 and TRBJ2-7; 7 bases map to TRBD1. The CDR3 runs to 13 residues. Trimming at V came to 7 bases and at J to 0 bases, leaving 4 bases not matched to a gene. CDR1 SGHRS and CDR2 YFSETQ come from the germline V gene. The CDR3 sequence: CASSPGGSYEQYF. The DNA of the CDR3 is TGCGCCAGCTCACCAGGGGGCTCCTACGAGCAGTACTTC.

This sequence joins TRBV28 and TRBJ2-7; D unclear. Germline V gene lookup returns CDR1 MDHEN and CDR2 SYDVKM. The CDR3 loop spans 12 amino acids. V was shortened by 4 bases and J by 5 bases, with 9 bases between the two germline ends. Here the CDR3 DNA reads TGTGCCAGCAGTTCAGGTTTTGACGAGCAGTACTTC. Its protein product is CASSSGFDEQYF. Based on the CDR3 plus reference TRBV28 and TRBJ2-7, the full variable domain is DVKVTQSSRYLVKRTGEKVFLECVQDMDHENMFWYRQDPGLGLRLIYFSYDVKMKEKGDIPEGYSVSREKKERFSLILESASTNQTSMYLCASSSGFDEQYFGPGTRLTVT.

This clone was counted once. The chain combines TRBV2 with TRBJ2-1; D is possibly TRBD2 (5 bases). The CDR3 is 15 residues long. The V gene lost 2 bases and the J gene lost 2 bases, with 10 bases spanning the gap. The germline CDR1 and CDR2 sequences are SNHLY and FYNNEI. The CDR3 sequence is CASSEQDLTYNEQFF. CDR3 sequence (DNA): TGTGCCAGCAGTGAACAGGACTTGACCTACAATGAGCAGTTCTTC. The complete variable domain, with remaining parts taken from reference TRBV2 and TRBJ2-1, reads EPEVTQTPSHQVTQMGQEVILRCVPISNHLYFYWYRQILGQKVEFLVSFYNNEISEKSEIFDDQFSVERPDGSNFTLKIRSTKLEDSAMYFCASSEQDLTYNEQFFGPGTRLTVL.

The rearrangement links TRBV19 to TRBJ2-5; D gene uncertain. From germline, CDR1 is LNHDA and CDR2 SQIVND (reference sequence). The CDR3 is 13 amino acids. V was pared by 5 bases and J by 0 bases, with 7 bases between. Here the CDR3 DNA reads TGTGCCAGTAGTGGCCTTGACCAAGAGACCCAGTACTTC. Translated, it gives CASSGLDQETQYF.

The gene calls are TRBV30 and TRBJ2-1, with TRBD1 matching over 10 bases. The CDR3 is made up of 15 amino acids. With V trimmed by 1 base and J by 8 bases, 8 bases remained unmatched. Germline CDR1 and CDR2: GTSNPN and SVGIG (reference sequence). The CDR3 region is CAWSGRQGARDEQFF. Here the CDR3 DNA reads TGTGCCTGGAGTGGAAGACAGGGGGCCAGGGATGAGCAGTTCTTC.

This chain uses TRBV11-3 with TRBJ2-7, with 9 bases matching TRBD1. The germline V gene has CDR1 SGHNT and CDR2 YENEEA. The CDR3 contains 15 residues. After removal of 2 bases from V and 5 bases from J, the junction contained 7 bases not matched to a gene. In DNA form, the CDR3 reads TGTGCCAGCAGCTTAAACTCCGGGACAGGGAACGAGCAGTACTTC. Translating it yields CASSLNSGTGNEQYF.

This clone has just one count. This chain joins TRBV10-1 and TRBJ2-3; D is perhaps TRBD1 (5 bases). The CDR3 totals 13 residues. Germline CDR1 and CDR2: WNHNN and SYGVQD (reference sequence). The V end was cut by 0 bases, the J end by 7 bases, with 8 bases between. The CDR3 reads CASSESGQNTQYF. CDR3 DNA sequence: TGCGCCAGCAGTGAGTCAGGACAAAATACGCAGTATTTT.

The chain couples TRBV6-6 to TRBJ1-2; 8 bases fit TRBD1. CDR3 length equals 13 residues. J lost 8 bases, V lost 9 bases, and 11 bases had no gene match. Germline CDR1 MNHNY, CDR2 SVGAGI (reference sequence). Here the CDR3 DNA reads TGTGCCAGTGGGTCCAGGGGGCTGGGCGGCTACACCTTC. Its translation: CASGSRGLGGYTF.

The V call is TRBV30, the J call TRBJ2-2; 9 nucleotides align to TRBD2. Trimming took 7 bases from V and 2 from J; bases not matched to a gene: 14. This CDR3 is built from 17 residues. Germline lookup yields CDR1 GTSNPN and CDR2 SVGIG (reference sequence). The CDR3 reads CAFQRGVTKPNTGELFF. CDR3 coding DNA: TGTGCCTTCCAGCGGGGGGTTACAAAACCAAACACCGGGGAGCTGTTTTTT. Filled out from reference TRBV30 and TRBJ2-2, the complete variable domain reads SQTIHQWPATLVQPVGSPLSLECTVEGTSNPNLYWYRQAAGRGLQLLFYSVGIGQISSEVPQNLSASRPQDRQFILSSKKLLLSDSGFYLCAFQRGVTKPNTGELFFGEGSRLTVL.

V is TRBV19 and J is TRBJ2-7, with a tentative D call TRBD2 (5 bases). This CDR3 has 15 residues. Trimming cost V 3 bases and J 0 bases, with 12 bases left between them. Germline V gives CDR1 LNHDA, CDR2 SQIVND (reference sequence). The CDR3 sequence is CASSISGSRSYEQYF. CDR3 nucleotide sequence: TGTGCCAGTAGTATCTCGGGGTCCCGCTCCTACGAGCAGTACTTC.

This clone appeared a few times. The chain joins TRBV7-2 to TRBJ2-5, with a tentative D call TRBD2 (6 bases). Trimming stripped 5 bases from V and 4 bases from J, with 11 bases between. Per the germline V gene, CDR1 is SGHTA and CDR2 is FQGNSA. The CDR3 extends over 13 amino acids. The CDR3 DNA sequence: TGTGCCAGCAGCAGAGGGACTGGAGAGACCCAGTACTTC. Protein: CASSRGTGETQYF.